This T cell receptor (beta chain) stems from a study of blood T cell repertoires in COVID-19. Using immunoSEQ multiplex PCR, the repertoire was profiled, and TCRdb retains in-frame clones only, with some absent. The sample contains a few hundred thousand clones, 80% to 90% of which appear only once. This clone was seen more than once but under ten times. The germline V gene encodes CDR1 MGHRA and CDR2 YSYEKL. V lost 5 bases, J lost 3 bases, and 9 bases stayed unmatched. This CDR3 is 15 amino acids long. This TCR derives from a woman aged 60-70 years with COVID-19, enrolled during active disease. The V and J genes are TRBV4-1 and TRBJ2-5; 7 nucleotides agree with TRBD2. The sequenced sample was peripheral blood. The CDR3 DNA is TGCGCCAGCAGCTACGCCGGGGGGAGGGAAGAGACCCAGTACTTC. Translating it yields CASSYAGGREETQYF.